These 3 T cell receptor beta chains were all obtained from the same sample, sequenced in a study of OX40 agonist ivuxolimab in advanced cancers. Receptors were amplified or captured by the immunoSEQ multiplex PCR assay. The table was pulled from immuneACCESS by TCRdb, which kept in-frame rearrangements only. Such tables lose some clones; where checked, under half of the loss comes from unresolved V genes, and the rest has no known cause. The sample table shows 6,000 to 7,000 clones, and around three quarters are seen once. The ten largest clones take up about 18% of the sample. Sample: CD4+ or CD8+ T cells sorted from blood, taken in a trial of the OX40 agonist ivuxolimab. These receptors were taken from an adult with an advanced solid tumor such as melanoma, head and neck, liver or kidney cancer.

The chain couples TRBV7-5 to TRBJ2-1. TRBV7-5 is annotated as a pseudogene. The length of the CDR3 is 16 residues. The CDR3 DNA reads TGTGCCAGAAGCTTCGCCCGGGACGCCCACTGGTATGAGCAGTTCTTC. As protein: CARSFARDAHWYEQFF.

The CDR3 nucleotides are TGTGCCATCAGTGAGTCTGGGGGGAGCGGCGATGAGCAGTTCTTC. It translates to CAISESGGSGDEQFF. The chain couples TRBV10-3 to TRBJ2-1, with D possibly TRBD2 on 6 matching bases. Germline V CDR1 and CDR2: ENHRY, SYGVKD. The CDR3 extends over 15 amino acids. V gave up 0 bases and J gave up 8 bases, with 14 bases separating them.

The chain links TRBV4-1 to TRBJ2-2, with 8 bases fitting TRBD1. V gave up 0 bases and J gave up 2 bases; unmatched junction bases: 2. Germline loops: CDR1 MGHRA, CDR2 YSYEKL. This CDR3 region has 16 residues. CDR3 loop: CASSQEPGGNTGELFF. Written as DNA, the CDR3 is TGCGCCAGCAGCCAAGAGCCAGGGGGCAACACCGGGGAGCTGTTTTTT.